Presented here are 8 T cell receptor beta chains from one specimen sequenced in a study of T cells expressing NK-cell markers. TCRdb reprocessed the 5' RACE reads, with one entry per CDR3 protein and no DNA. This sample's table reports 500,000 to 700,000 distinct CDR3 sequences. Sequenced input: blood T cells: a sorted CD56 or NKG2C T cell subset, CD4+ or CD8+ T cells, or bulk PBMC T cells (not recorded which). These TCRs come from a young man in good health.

This CDR3 reads CASSSSRSNIQYF. V and J are TRBV7-2 and TRBJ2-4. CDR1 is SGHTA, CDR2 FQGNSA, per germline. The CDR3 runs 13 residues.

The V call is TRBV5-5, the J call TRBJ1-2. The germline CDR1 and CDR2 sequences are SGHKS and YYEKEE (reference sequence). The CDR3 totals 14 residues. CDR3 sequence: CASSWDRVNYGYTF.

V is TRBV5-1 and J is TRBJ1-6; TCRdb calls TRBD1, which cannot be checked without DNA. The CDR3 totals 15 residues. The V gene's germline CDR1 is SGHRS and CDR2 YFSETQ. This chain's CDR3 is CASSSRQGASSPLHF.

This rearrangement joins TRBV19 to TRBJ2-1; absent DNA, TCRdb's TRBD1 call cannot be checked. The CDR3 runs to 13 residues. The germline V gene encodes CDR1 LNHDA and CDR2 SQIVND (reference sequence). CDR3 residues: CASSIKGVGEQFF.

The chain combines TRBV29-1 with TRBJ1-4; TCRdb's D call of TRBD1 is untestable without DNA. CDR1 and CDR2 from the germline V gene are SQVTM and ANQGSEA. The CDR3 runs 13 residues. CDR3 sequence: CSVVDRAYEKLFF. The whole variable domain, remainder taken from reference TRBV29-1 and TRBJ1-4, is SAVISQKPSRDICQRGTSLTIQCQVDSQVTMMFWYRQQPGQSLTLIATANQGSEATYESGFVIDKFPISRPNLTFSTLTVSNMSPEDSSIYLCSVVDRAYEKLFFGSGTQLSVL.

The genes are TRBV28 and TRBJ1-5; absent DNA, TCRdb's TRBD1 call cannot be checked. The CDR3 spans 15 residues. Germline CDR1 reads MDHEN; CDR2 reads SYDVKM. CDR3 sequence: CASTLTGDSNQPQHF.

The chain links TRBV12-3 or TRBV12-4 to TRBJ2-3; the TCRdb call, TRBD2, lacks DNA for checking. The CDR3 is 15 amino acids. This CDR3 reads CASSRGLAGRDTQYF.

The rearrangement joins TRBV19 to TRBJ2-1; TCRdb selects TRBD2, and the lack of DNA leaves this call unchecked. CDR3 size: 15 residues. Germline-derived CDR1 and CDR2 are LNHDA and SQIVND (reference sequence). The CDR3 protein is CASSPGLSFYNEQFF.